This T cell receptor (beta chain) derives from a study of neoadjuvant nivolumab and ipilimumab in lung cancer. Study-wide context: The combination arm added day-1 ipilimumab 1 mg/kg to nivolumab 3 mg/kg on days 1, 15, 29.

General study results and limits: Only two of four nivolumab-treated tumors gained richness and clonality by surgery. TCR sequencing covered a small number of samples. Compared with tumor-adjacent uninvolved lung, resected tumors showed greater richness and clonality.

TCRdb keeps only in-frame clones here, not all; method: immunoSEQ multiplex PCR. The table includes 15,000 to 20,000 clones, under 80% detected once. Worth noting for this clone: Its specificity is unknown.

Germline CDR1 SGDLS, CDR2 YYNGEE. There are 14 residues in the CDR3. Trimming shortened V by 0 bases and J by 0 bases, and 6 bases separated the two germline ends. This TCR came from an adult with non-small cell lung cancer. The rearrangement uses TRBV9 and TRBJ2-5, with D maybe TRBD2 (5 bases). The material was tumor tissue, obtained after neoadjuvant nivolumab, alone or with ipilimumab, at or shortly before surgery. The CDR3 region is CASSVAGNQETQYF. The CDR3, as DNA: TGTGCCAGCAGCGTAGCCGGGAACCAAGAGACCCAGTACTTC.